This T cell receptor beta chain was recovered during a study of T-cell reconstitution after alpha-beta-depleted transplantation in children listed by TCRdb under 2016. Broadly, across the study: The study quantitatively tracked T-cell immune reconstitution after TCRalphabeta/CD19-depleted allogeneic hematopoietic cell transplantation in children using TCR repertoire profiling.

Results the study describes overall, beyond this receptor: In some patients, the high TCRbeta diversity seen at day 60 was put down to recipient T cells and intrathymic progenitors that had survived conditioning. The apparently early alphabetaT-cell count recovery about two months after transplant was reportedly dependent on only several hundred rapidly expanded clones derived from non-depleted graft cells. Hyperexpanded clone frequencies declined over subsequent months; after one year, T-cell counts and TCRbeta diversity were mostly attributed to newly produced T cells.

The treatment or condition label of this sample denotes: allogeneic hematopoietic cell transplantation with graft depleted of TCRalphabeta T cells and CD19 B cells. The transplant recipients were children given TCRalphabeta/CD19-depleted allogeneic hematopoietic cell grafts. The library was produced with PCR. Sequencing was carried out with an Illumina HiSeq 2500. Molecular barcoding was employed in the preparation of TCR libraries, with unique molecular identifiers being used to normalize TCRbeta repertoire quantification. Starting from the raw public reads, TCRdb applied fastp trimming at Q25, assembled clones with MiXCR and retained in-frame beta chains. Duplicate CDR3 protein sequences are folded into a single record with the most common DNA and genes. The sample table contains about 980,000 distinct CDR3 sequences; only one count was recorded for about 29% of them. Over 25% of the sample is held by the ten biggest clonotypes.

As for this clonotype: Its cognate antigen has yet to be identified. Per-base quality was not reported, and no clone a single base away is much larger than it.

V is shortened by 2 bases, J by 2 bases, and the region joining them spans 10 bases. From a lookup of the germline V gene, CDR1 and CDR2 are MNHEY and SVGAGI. The CDR3, from cysteine to phenylalanine, totals 15 residues. The read is trimmed to its CDR3 DNA, 45 bases read in frame from base 1. Source: PBMCs, mostly from graft donor cells, taken 360 days after TCRalphabeta/CD19-depleted stem cell transplant. The TCR sequence derives from a boy less than two years old who had a stem cell transplant for SCID, so the T cells may come from the graft donor. The chain is encoded by TRBV6-5 joined to TRBJ1-3; D gene: possibly TRBD1, on 6 matching bases. The DNA sequence is given as TGTGCCAGCAGTTACGGACAGATGGCTGGAAACACCATATATTTT. Its translation reads: CASSYGQMAGNTIYF.